The clone carrying this T cell receptor beta chain was recorded once. The sample originates from a study of T cell changes during pregnancy in multiple sclerosis. Produced via immunoSEQ multiplex PCR; TCRdb's table is partial and in-frame only. This table has some 69,000 clones, 80% to 95% appearing once. Looked up from germline, CDR1 is SGHVS and CDR2 is FQNEAQ. Deletions cut 0 bases from V and 0 bases from J, with 12 bases between. The CDR3 covers 16 residues. The source was peripheral blood, collected in the second trimester of pregnancy. The J gene is TRBJ2-7, the V gene TRBV7-8; D is uncertain. The sequence derives from a female donor in good health, enrolled as a control in a pregnancy study. DNA for the CDR3: TGTGCCAGCAGCTTAGCGAGGAGACGGAGCTCCTACGAGCAGTACTTC. This gives the protein CASSLARRRSSYEQYF.